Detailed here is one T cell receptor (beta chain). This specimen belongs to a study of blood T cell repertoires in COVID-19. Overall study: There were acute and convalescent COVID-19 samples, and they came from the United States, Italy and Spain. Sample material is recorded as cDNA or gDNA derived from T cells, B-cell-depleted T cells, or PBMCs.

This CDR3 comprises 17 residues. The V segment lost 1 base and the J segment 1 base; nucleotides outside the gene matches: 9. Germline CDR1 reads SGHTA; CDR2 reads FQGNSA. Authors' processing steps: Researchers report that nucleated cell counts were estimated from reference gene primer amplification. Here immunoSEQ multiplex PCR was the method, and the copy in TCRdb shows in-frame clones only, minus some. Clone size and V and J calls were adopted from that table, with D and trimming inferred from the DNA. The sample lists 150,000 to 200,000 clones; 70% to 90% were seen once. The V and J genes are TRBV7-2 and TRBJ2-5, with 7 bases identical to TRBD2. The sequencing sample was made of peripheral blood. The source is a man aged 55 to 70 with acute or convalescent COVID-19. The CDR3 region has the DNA TGTGCCAGCAGCTTAGGGTTGGCTAGCGGCCCCCAAGAGACCCAGTACTTC. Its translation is CASSLGLASGPQETQYF.